What follows are 17 T cell receptor beta chains derived from one specimen sequenced in a study of CD8+ T cells in alopecia areata. Treatment indicated: oral pan-JAK inhibitor, 5-10 mg twice daily. Extracted from the samples, RNA was reverse transcribed into cDNA to serve as the sequencing template. Profiling relied on immunoSEQ multiplex PCR, and the TCRdb table lists in-frame clones only, not all of them. The sample yields approximately 300,000 clones, 55% to 70% seen once. Sample: CD4+ T cells sorted from blood, taken at week 24, from a patient treated with tofacitinib. All receptors derive from a human donor with alopecia areata.

Note on this clone: The sample has other DNA sequences that encode this CDR3 too. The chain links TRBV30 to TRBJ2-7, with unresolved D. CDR3 size: 11 residues. Trimming shortened V by 1 base and J by 4 bases, and 5 bases separated the two germline ends. Germline V gene lookup returns CDR1 GTSNPN and CDR2 SVGIG (reference sequence). For the CDR3, the DNA is TGTGCCTGGAGTGGGGGATACGAGCAGTACTTC. Translated, it gives CAWSGGYEQYF.

The V and J genes are TRBV9 and TRBJ2-7; 12 positions agree with TRBD2. There are 15 residues in the CDR3. Germline trimming cut 4 bases from V and 3 bases from J; bases unmatched to any gene: 5. Germline-derived CDR1 and CDR2 are SGDLS and YYNGEE. The CDR3 region has the DNA TGTGCCAGCAGCTCGACTAGCGGGGGTTACTACGAGCAGTACTTC. Its translation is CASSSTSGGYYEQYF.

The rearrangement uses TRBV5-1 and TRBJ2-1; TRBD1 matches at 8 bases. The CDR3 totals 12 residues. V trimming: 0 bases; J trimming: 15 bases; junction bases outside the gene matches: 5. Germline V lookup: CDR1 SGHRS, CDR2 YFSETQ. DNA of the CDR3: TGCGCCAGCAGCTTGGAGGACAGGGCACGGTTCTTC. Amino acids: CASSLEDRARFF.

The chain links TRBV30 to TRBJ1-2; D is unresolved. Trimming left V 2 bases short and J 3 bases short, with 22 bases between. Germline CDR1 and CDR2: GTSNPN and SVGIG (reference sequence). The length of the CDR3 is 17 residues. CDR3 coding DNA: TGTGCCTGGAGTTACCCGGGAGACAATACTCCCTACTATGGCTACACCTTC. Residues: CAWSYPGDNTPYYGYTF.

This chain connects TRBV7-9 to TRBJ2-5, with 7 positions matching TRBD1. The germline V gene has CDR1 SEHNR and CDR2 FQNEAQ (reference sequence). V trimming: 5 bases; J trimming: 5 bases; junction bases outside the gene matches: 11. CDR3 length equals 15 residues. The CDR3 DNA sequence: TGTGCCAGCAGCACCCCCAGAGGGGGCAGGGAGACCCAGTACTTC. This codes for CASSTPRGGRETQYF. The full variable domain, its missing parts supplied by reference TRBV7-9 and TRBJ2-5, is DTGVSQNPRHKITKRGQNVTFRCDPISEHNRLYWYRQTLGQGPEFLTYFQNEAQLEKSRLLSDRFSAERPKGSFSTLEIQRTEQGDSAMYLCASSTPRGGRETQYFGPGTRLLVL.

J is TRBJ1-1 and V is TRBV29-1; D unclear. Trimming left V 4 bases short and J 0 bases short, with 9 bases between. The CDR3 covers 13 residues. Germline assignment: CDR1 SQVTM and CDR2 ANQGSEA. Here the CDR3 DNA reads TGCAGCGTTGTGGCACAGCTGAACACTGAAGCTTTCTTT. This encodes CSVVAQLNTEAFF.

The chain recombines TRBV10-3 with TRBJ1-4; maybe TRBD1 (5 bases). The CDR3 is 15 residues long. Trimming stripped 2 bases from V and 3 bases from J, with 10 bases between. Germline V CDR1 and CDR2: ENHRY, SYGVKD. The CDR3 loop reads CAISEGRAANEKLFF. CDR3 bases: TGTGCCATCAGTGAGGGCAGGGCAGCTAATGAAAAACTGTTTTTT.

A few counts support this clone. The chain couples TRBV9 to TRBJ1-2; 9 bases fit TRBD1. This CDR3 is 15 amino acids long. Germline CDR1 SGDLS, CDR2 YYNGEE. J lost 6 bases, V lost 0 bases, and 6 bases had no gene match. In DNA form, the CDR3 reads TGTGCCAGCAGCGTAGTCCCGGGACAGGGTGATGGCTACACCTTC. It codes for CASSVVPGQGDGYTF.

The V gene is TRBV12-5, the J gene TRBJ2-4, with D perhaps matching TRBD1 or TRBD2 (6 bases each). CDR3 length: 15 residues. The germline V and J ends were trimmed by 7 bases and 8 bases, with 21 bases remaining between them. Germline loops: CDR1 LGHNT, CDR2 FRNRAP. The CDR3 region is CASVPLGGREDIQYF. The CDR3 DNA sequence: TGTGCTAGTGTTCCTTTGGGGGGCAGAGAAGACATTCAGTACTTC.

The V call is TRBV27, the J call TRBJ2-5; D possibly corresponds to TRBD2 (6 bases). The germline V gene has CDR1 MNHEY and CDR2 SMNVEV (reference sequence). The CDR3 runs to 15 residues. The V end lost 6 bases, the J end lost 2 bases, and 16 bases lay between the germline ends. CDR3 coding DNA: TGTGCCAGCAGCCCAATCCGTGGGGGGCAAGAGACCCAGTACTTC. This gives the protein CASSPIRGGQETQYF.

A few counts support this clone. V usage is TRBV10-3 and J usage is TRBJ2-5; a weak D match, TRBD2 (6 bases). CDR1 and CDR2 from the germline V gene are ENHRY and SYGVKD. Trimming stripped 0 bases from V and 5 bases from J, with 13 bases between. The CDR3 totals 15 residues. The CDR3 DNA sequence: TGTGCCATCAGTGAGTCCCCGGACTATCCTGAGACCCAGTACTTC. Encoded protein: CAISESPDYPETQYF.

The chain links TRBV30 to TRBJ1-5; no clear D gene. The CDR3 is 14 amino acids. V gave up 1 base and J gave up 6 bases, with 13 bases separating them. Germline loops: CDR1 GTSNPN, CDR2 SVGIG (reference sequence). CDR3 bases: TGTGCCTGGAGTGCAGACTATCGGAGTCAGCCCCAGCATTTT. Translated, it gives CAWSADYRSQPQHF. Using reference TRBV30 and TRBJ1-5 for the parts outside the CDR3, the full variable domain is SQTIHQWPATLVQPVGSPLSLECTVEGTSNPNLYWYRQAAGRGLQLLFYSVGIGQISSEVPQNLSASRPQDRQFILSSKKLLLSDSGFYLCAWSADYRSQPQHFGDGTRLSIL.

The J gene is TRBJ1-4, the V gene TRBV7-2; TRBD1 matches 7 bases. J gave up 2 bases and V 4 bases, and 4 bases lay outside the gene matches. The CDR3 extends over 15 amino acids. Germline V CDR1 and CDR2: SGHTA, FQGNSA. The CDR3 here is CASSSQQGTNEKLFF. The CDR3 DNA follows: TGTGCCAGCAGCTCTCAACAGGGGACTAATGAAAAACTGTTTTTT.

Only a few counts were recorded for this clone. The rearrangement joins TRBV28 to TRBJ1-2; possibly TRBD1 for D (5 bases). This CDR3 has 17 amino acids. V lost 6 bases to trimming and J lost 7 bases, with 27 bases between them. Germline loops: CDR1 MDHEN, CDR2 SYDVKM. DNA for the CDR3: TGTGCCAGCAGCCTCCCTTCCGAAGGGGCGATTCTGGGTGGCTACACCTTC. Protein product: CASSLPSEGAILGGYTF.

The chain is built from TRBV5-6 and TRBJ2-3; D perhaps matches TRBD2 (5 bases). V was cut by 1 base and J by 7 bases, with 7 bases left in between. The V gene's germline CDR1 is SGHDT and CDR2 YYEEEE. The CDR3 consists of 12 residues. CDR3 in DNA: TGTGCCAGCAGCTTGTCGGGGAATACGCAGTATTTT. It translates to CASSLSGNTQYF.

This clone was recorded a few times. The chain recombines TRBV5-1 with TRBJ1-4; tentative D call: TRBD1 (5 bases). Germline lookup yields CDR1 SGHRS and CDR2 YFSETQ. The V gene lost 4 bases and the J gene lost 3 bases, with 16 bases spanning the gap. The CDR3 totals 16 residues. CDR3 DNA sequence: TGCGCCAGCAGCGGGGGACTCCTAAGCCCTAATGAAAAACTGTTTTTT. It translates to CASSGGLLSPNEKLFF.

The chain recombines TRBV6-5 with TRBJ1-6; D call uncertain. Germline V gene lookup returns CDR1 MNHEY and CDR2 SVGAGI. This CDR3 is built from 15 residues. Trimming removed 5 bases from V and 7 bases from J, with 15 bases in between. In DNA form, the CDR3 reads TGTGCCAGCAGTGCCCGTCGGGCCTCCAATTCACCCCTCCACTTT. Translation gives CASSARRASNSPLHF.